The entry below gives a single T cell receptor beta chain sequence along with its context. Germline CDR1 MNHEY, CDR2 SVGAGI. This CDR3 has 20 amino acids. Trimming shortened V by 2 bases and J by 0 bases, and 20 bases separated the two germline ends. These data belong to a study of T-cell memory formation after mild COVID-19. MiXCR, run by TCRdb on the 5' RACE reads, gives a single entry per CDR3 protein. The sample consists of about 440,000 distinct CDR3 sequences, around 20% of them appearing once. This chain joins TRBV6-5 and TRBJ2-6, with D possibly being TRBD1 (5 bases). The material sequenced was PBMCs or a T cell subset sorted from them (not recorded which). The TCR sequence derives from an adult woman who had mild COVID-19 (a few samples of this study predate the infection). Cell type and time point are not known. The CDR3 DNA reads as TGTGCCAGCAGTTACAGTTGGGTTCAGGGTTCCTACTCTGGGGCCAACGTCCTGACTTTC. Translated, it gives CASSYSWVQGSYSGANVLTF.